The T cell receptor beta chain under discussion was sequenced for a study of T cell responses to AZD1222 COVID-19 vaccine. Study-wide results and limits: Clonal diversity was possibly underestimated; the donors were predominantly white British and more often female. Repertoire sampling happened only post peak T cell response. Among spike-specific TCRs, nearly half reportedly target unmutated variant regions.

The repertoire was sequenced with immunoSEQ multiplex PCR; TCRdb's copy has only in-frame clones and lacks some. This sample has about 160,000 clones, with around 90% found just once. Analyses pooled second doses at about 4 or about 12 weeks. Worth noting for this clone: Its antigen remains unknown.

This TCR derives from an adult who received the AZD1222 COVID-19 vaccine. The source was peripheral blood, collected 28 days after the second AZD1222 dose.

The CDR3 loop reads CASSQGRRILYGYTF. CDR3 sequence (DNA): TGTGCCAGCAGCCAAGGGAGACGGATCCTCTATGGCTACACCTTC. V gene TRBV14 combines with J gene TRBJ1-2; D is unclear. This CDR3 contains 15 residues. V was pared by 1 base and J by 4 bases, with 13 bases between. Per the germline V gene, CDR1 is SGHDN and CDR2 is FVKESK.